This entry describes one TCR beta chain. In the original workflow: Amplification of reference gene primers was used by the study to estimate nucleated cell counts. Profiled with immunoSEQ multiplex PCR; TCRdb holds only in-frame clones, not every one. V, J and clone size derive from that table, while D and trimming were established from the DNA sequence. Of about 52,000 clones in the sample, 89% were seen once. The CDR3 is 15 residues long. Trimming shortened V by 0 bases and J by 3 bases, and 12 bases separated the two germline ends. Per the germline V gene, CDR1 is SNHLY and CDR2 is FYNNEI. The data were obtained in a study of blood T cell repertoires in COVID-19. The wider study: PBMCs, B-cell-depleted T cells, or T cells were the source of the cDNA or gDNA that made up the material.

J is TRBJ2-7 and V is TRBV2; tentative D call: TRBD2 (5 bases). The receptor's source is a man older than 75 with active or convalescent COVID-19. The sample consisted of peripheral blood. DNA of the CDR3: TGTGCCAGCAGTGAAGCCGGACCACGGGGCTACGAGCAGTACTTC. Translation: CASSEAGPRGYEQYF.